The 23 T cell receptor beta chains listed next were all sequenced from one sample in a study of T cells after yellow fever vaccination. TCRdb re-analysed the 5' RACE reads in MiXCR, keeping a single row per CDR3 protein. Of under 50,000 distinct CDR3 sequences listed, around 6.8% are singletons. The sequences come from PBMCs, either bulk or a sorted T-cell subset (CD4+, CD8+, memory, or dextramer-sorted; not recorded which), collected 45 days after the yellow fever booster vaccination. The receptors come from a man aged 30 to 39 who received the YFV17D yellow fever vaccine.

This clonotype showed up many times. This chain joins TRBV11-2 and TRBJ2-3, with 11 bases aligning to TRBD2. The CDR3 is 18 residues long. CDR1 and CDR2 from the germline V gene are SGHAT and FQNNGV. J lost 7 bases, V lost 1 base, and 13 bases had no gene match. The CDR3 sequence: CASSLGASGRSLGYTQYF. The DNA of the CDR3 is TGTGCCAGCAGCTTAGGGGCTAGCGGGAGGTCCCTCGGGTATACGCAGTATTTT.

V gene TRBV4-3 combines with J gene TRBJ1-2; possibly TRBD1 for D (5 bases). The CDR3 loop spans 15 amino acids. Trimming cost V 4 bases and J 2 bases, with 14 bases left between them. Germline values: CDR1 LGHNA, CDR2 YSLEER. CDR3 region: CASSLATEPNYGYTF. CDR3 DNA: TGCGCCAGCAGCCTAGCGACAGAGCCCAACTATGGCTACACCTTC.

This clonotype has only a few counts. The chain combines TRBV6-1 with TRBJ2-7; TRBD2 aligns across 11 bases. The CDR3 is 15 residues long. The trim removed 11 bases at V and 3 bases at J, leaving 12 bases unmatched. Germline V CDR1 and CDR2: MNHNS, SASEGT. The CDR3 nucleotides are TGTGCCGGAGGAAATACTAGCGGGAGAGACTACGAGCAGTACTTC. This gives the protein CAGGNTSGRDYEQYF.

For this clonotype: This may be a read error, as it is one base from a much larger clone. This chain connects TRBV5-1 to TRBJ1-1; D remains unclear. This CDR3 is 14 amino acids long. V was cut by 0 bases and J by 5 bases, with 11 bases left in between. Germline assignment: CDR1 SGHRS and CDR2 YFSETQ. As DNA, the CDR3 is TGCGCCAGCAGCTTGGTAGGGTGGGAGACTGAAGCTTTCTTT. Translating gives CASSLVGWETEAFF. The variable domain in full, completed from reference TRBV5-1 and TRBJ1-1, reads KAGVTQTPRYLIKTRGQQVTLSCSPISGHRSVSWYQQTPGQGLQFLFEYFSETQRNKGNFPGRFSGRQFSNSRSEMNVSTLELGDSALYLCASSLVGWETEAFFGQGTRLTVV.

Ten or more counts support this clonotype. The CDR3 sequence is CASSLIQGVPEAFF. The CDR3 region has the DNA TGTGCCAGCAGCCTCATCCAGGGAGTGCCTGAAGCTTTCTTT. This chain connects TRBV28 to TRBJ1-1, with D perhaps matching TRBD1 (5 bases). CDR1 is MDHEN, CDR2 SYDVKM, per germline. The CDR3 loop spans 14 amino acids. V was pared by 6 bases and J by 6 bases, with 17 bases between.

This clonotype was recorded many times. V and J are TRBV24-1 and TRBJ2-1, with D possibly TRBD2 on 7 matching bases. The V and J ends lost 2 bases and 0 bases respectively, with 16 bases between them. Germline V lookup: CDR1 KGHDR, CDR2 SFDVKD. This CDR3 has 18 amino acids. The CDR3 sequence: CATSDYKEGGSSYNEQFF. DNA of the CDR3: TGTGCCACCAGTGATTACAAAGAGGGGGGGAGCTCCTACAATGAGCAGTTCTTC.

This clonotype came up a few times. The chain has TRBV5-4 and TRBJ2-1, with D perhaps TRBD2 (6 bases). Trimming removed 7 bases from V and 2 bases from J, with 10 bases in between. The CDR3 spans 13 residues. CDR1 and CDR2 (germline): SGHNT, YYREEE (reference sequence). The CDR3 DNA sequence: TGTGCCAGCCGGGGGAACGCCTACAATGAGCAGTTCTTC. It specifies CASRGNAYNEQFF.

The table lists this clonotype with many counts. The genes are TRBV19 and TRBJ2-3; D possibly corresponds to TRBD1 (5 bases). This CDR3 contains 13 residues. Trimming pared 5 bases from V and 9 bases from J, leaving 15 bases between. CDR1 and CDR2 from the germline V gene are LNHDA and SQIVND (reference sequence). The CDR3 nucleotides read TGTGCCAGTAGTGCAAGCAGGGTACGGACGCAGTATTTT. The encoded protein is CASSASRVRTQYF.

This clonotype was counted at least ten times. CDR3 nucleotide sequence: TGTGCCAGCAGCTTGGGCTACAGGGCTTACGAGCAGTACTTC. This translates into CASSLGYRAYEQYF. The chain uses TRBV5-5 and TRBJ2-7, with D perhaps matching TRBD1 (6 bases). This CDR3 region has 14 residues. V was pared by 0 bases and J by 4 bases, with 11 bases between. Germline lookup yields CDR1 SGHKS and CDR2 YYEKEE (reference sequence).

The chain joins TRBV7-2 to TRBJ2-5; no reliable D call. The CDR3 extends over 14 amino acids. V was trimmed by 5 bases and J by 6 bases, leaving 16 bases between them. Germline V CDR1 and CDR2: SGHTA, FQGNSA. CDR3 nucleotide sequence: TGTGCCAGCAGCCCCCGTAGAGGCGAGAAGACCCAGTACTTC. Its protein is CASSPRRGEKTQYF.

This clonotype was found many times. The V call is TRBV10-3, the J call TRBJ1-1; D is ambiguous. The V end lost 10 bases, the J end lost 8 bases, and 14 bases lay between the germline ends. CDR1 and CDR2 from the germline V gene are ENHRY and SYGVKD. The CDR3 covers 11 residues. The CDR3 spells CATNDMREAFF. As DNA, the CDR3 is TGTGCCACCAATGACATGAGGGAAGCTTTCTTT.

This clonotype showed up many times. The CDR3 sequence is CASTRVAGEGNEQFF. DNA of the CDR3: TGTGCCAGCACCCGGGTTGCGGGAGAGGGTAATGAGCAGTTCTTC. J is TRBJ2-1 and V is TRBV7-9; 7 bases agree with TRBD2. The CDR3 runs 15 residues. Germline CDR1 and CDR2: SEHNR and FQNEAQ (reference sequence). The trim removed 7 bases at V and 7 bases at J, leaving 13 bases unmatched.

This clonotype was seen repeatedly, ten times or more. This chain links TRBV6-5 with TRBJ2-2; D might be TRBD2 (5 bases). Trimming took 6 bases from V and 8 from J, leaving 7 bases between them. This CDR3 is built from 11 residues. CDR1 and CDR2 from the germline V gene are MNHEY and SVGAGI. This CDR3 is CASRSGGELFF. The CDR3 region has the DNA TGTGCCAGCAGGTCGGGAGGGGAGCTGTTTTTT.

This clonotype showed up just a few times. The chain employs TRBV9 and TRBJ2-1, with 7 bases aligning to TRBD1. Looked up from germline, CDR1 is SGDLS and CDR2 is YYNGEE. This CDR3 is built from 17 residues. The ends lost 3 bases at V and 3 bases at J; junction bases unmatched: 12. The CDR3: CASSADLRGGFYNEQFF. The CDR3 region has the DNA TGTGCCAGCAGCGCCGACCTTCGAGGGGGCTTCTACAATGAGCAGTTCTTC.

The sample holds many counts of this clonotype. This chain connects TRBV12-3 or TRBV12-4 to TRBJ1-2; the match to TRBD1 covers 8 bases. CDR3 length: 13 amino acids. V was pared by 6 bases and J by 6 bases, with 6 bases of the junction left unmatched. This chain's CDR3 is CASSSHRGDGYTF. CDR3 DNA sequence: TGTGCCAGCAGCTCCCACAGGGGGGATGGCTACACCTTC.

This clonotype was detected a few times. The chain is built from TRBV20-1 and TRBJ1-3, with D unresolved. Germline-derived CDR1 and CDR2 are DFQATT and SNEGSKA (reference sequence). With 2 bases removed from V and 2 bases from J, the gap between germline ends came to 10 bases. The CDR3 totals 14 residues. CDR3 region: CSARKRLPGNTIYF. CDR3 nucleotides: TGCAGTGCTAGAAAGCGTCTTCCTGGAAACACCATATATTTT.

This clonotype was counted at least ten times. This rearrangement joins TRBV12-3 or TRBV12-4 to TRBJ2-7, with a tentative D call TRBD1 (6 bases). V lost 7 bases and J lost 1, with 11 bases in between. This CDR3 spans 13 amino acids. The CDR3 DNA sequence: TGTGCCAGCAACCCCGGGACATCCTACGAGCAGTACTTC. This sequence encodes CASNPGTSYEQYF.

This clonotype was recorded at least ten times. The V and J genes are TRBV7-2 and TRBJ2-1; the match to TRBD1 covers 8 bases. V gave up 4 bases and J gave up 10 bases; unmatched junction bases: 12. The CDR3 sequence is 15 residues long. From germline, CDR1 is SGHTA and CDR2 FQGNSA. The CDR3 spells CASSSTLRGQREQFF. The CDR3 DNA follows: TGTGCCAGCAGCTCAACCCTCAGGGGGCAGCGGGAGCAGTTCTTC.

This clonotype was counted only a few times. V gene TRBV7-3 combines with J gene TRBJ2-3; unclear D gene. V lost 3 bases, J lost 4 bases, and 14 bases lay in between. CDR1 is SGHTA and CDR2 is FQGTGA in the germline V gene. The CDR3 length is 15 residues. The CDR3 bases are TGTGCCAGCAGCTTTTCCCCCCTTGCCGCAGATACGCAGTATTTT. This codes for CASSFSPLAADTQYF.

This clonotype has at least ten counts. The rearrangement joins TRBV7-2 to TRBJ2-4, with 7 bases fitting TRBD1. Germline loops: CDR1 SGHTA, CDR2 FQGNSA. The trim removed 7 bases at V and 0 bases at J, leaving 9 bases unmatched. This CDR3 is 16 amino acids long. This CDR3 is CASTPGGVLAKNIQYF. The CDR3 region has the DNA TGTGCCAGCACCCCAGGGGGTGTACTAGCCAAAAACATTCAGTACTTC.

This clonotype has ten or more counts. The CDR3 here is CASSIDLDKPWEAFF. The CDR3 DNA reads TGTGCCAGTAGTATAGATCTGGACAAGCCCTGGGAAGCTTTCTTT. The V and J genes are TRBV19 and TRBJ1-1; tentative D call: TRBD1 (5 bases). V lost 0 bases and J 8 bases, leaving 16 bases between the germline ends. The CDR3 runs 15 residues. In germline, CDR1 is LNHDA, CDR2 SQIVND (reference sequence).

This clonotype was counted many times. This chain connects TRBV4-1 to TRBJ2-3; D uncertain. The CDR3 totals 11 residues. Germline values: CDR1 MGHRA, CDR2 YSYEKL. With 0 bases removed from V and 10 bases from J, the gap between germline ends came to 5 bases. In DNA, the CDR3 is TGCGCCAGCAGCCAAGATCTTTCGCAGTATTTT. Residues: CASSQDLSQYF.

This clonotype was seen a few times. DNA of the CDR3: TGTGCCAGCGGAGTTGGAAATGAGCAGTTCTTC. Protein sequence: CASGVGNEQFF. The chain combines TRBV5-6 with TRBJ2-1, with unresolved D. Per the germline V gene, CDR1 is SGHDT and CDR2 is YYEEEE. V was pared by 7 bases and J by 7 bases, with 9 bases between. The CDR3 is made up of 11 amino acids.